These 17 T cell receptor beta chains came from one sample sequenced in a study of T cell repertoires in cytomegalovirus infection. One entry per CDR3 protein, called by TCRdb with MiXCR from the reads. The sample lists 97,000 or so distinct CDR3 sequences, more than 15% occurring once. The sequenced sample was PBMCs. The receptors come from a human donor in good health (CMV status not recorded). Some clones in this sample may be carry-over from other donors' samples.

Ten or more counts support this clonotype. The chain is built from TRBV7-2 and TRBJ2-1; TRBD2 matches 12 bases. The germline V gene has CDR1 SGHTA and CDR2 FQGNSA. CDR3 length: 14 amino acids. V lost 2 bases and J lost 9; bases outside the gene matches: 2. This chain's CDR3 is CASSLLAGGTEQFF. The CDR3 DNA reads as TGTGCCAGCAGCTTACTAGCGGGGGGGACTGAGCAGTTCTTC. Full variable domain (outside the CDR3, taken from reference TRBV7-2 and TRBJ2-1): GAGVSQSPSNKVTEKGKDVELRCDPISGHTALYWYRQSLGQGLEFLIYFQGNSAPDKSGLPSDRFSAERTGGSVSTLTIQRTQQEDSAVYLCASSLLAGGTEQFFGPGTRLTVL.

The table lists this clonotype with a few counts. V is TRBV29-1 and J is TRBJ2-1; 11 nucleotides line up with TRBD1. CDR1 is SQVTM and CDR2 is ANQGSEA in the germline V gene. The CDR3 is made up of 14 amino acids. With 6 bases clipped from V and 6 bases from J, the junction kept 7 bases outside the gene matches. CDR3 sequence: CSVPGTGGINEQFF. CDR3 bases: TGCAGCGTGCCCGGGACAGGGGGTATCAATGAGCAGTTCTTC.

This clonotype was seen a handful of times. The V and J genes are TRBV10-3 and TRBJ1-2; D gene uncertain. Trimming took 8 bases from V and 5 from J, leaving 9 bases between them. Germline V gene sequence: CDR1 ENHRY, CDR2 SYGVKD. The CDR3 is made up of 11 amino acids. Here the CDR3 DNA reads TGTGCCATCCGGAGTTTGTATGGCTACACCTTC. Its translation is CAIRSLYGYTF.

This clonotype was counted only a few times. The chain carries TRBV19 and TRBJ2-7, with D tentatively TRBD2 (6 bases). Trimming removed 4 bases at V and 4 bases at J, with 11 bases between. CDR1 and CDR2 from the germline V gene are LNHDA and SQIVND (reference sequence). CDR3 length: 13 residues. CDR3: CASSRSGTYEQYF. The CDR3 DNA sequence: TGTGCCAGTAGTAGGTCCGGGACTTACGAGCAGTACTTC.

There are many counts of this clonotype. The chain employs TRBV7-2 and TRBJ2-7; 11 positions agree with TRBD2. Germline CDR1 SGHTA, CDR2 FQGNSA. V lost 1 base and J lost 5; bases outside the gene matches: 7. This CDR3 is 16 amino acids long. This CDR3 is CASSLVGSGGAHEQYF. CDR3 DNA sequence: TGTGCCAGCAGCTTAGTGGGTAGCGGGGGGGCCCACGAGCAGTACTTC.

This chain connects TRBV12-3 or TRBV12-4 to TRBJ2-2, with D perhaps TRBD2 (6 bases). V was pared by 2 bases and J by 0 bases, with 10 bases between. This CDR3 is built from 16 residues. The chain's CDR3 is CASSLSGSANTGELFF. In DNA form, the CDR3 reads TGTGCCAGCAGTTTAAGCGGGTCCGCGAACACCGGGGAGCTGTTTTTT.

The chain couples TRBV20-1 to TRBJ2-5; 7 positions match TRBD1. CDR1 is DFQATT and CDR2 is SNEGSKA in the germline V gene (reference sequence). The CDR3 extends over 12 amino acids. Trimming took 6 bases from V and 5 from J; bases not matched to a gene: 6. The CDR3 protein is CSARGKEETQYF. The CDR3 nucleotides are TGCAGTGCCAGGGGGAAAGAGGAGACCCAGTACTTC.

This chain connects TRBV30 to TRBJ1-1, with D hard to call. The V gene's germline CDR1 is GTSNPN and CDR2 SVGIG (reference sequence). The CDR3 spans 14 residues. V dropped 3 bases and J dropped 4 bases, with 15 bases sitting between them. The CDR3 protein is CAWSMGTAGTEAFF. The CDR3 DNA sequence: TGTGCCTGGAGCATGGGTACCGCCGGCACTGAAGCTTTCTTT.

This chain uses TRBV5-5 with TRBJ2-2, with 12 bases identical to TRBD2. There are 17 residues in the CDR3. CDR1 and CDR2 (germline): SGHKS, YYEKEE (reference sequence). V shed 4 bases, J shed 5 bases, and the junction held 9 bases outside the gene matches. The CDR3 coding sequence is TGTGCCAGCAGCCCTAGCGGGGGGGCCAGGGCGACCGGGGAGCTGTTTTTT. Its translation: CASSPSGGARATGELFF.

CDR3 bases: TGTGCCAGCTGCACCGGGGCTGGAAACACCATATATTTT. This encodes CASCTGAGNTIYF. The chain combines TRBV11-2 with TRBJ1-3; the D is unclear. Looked up from germline, CDR1 is SGHAT and CDR2 is FQNNGV. The CDR3 is made up of 13 amino acids. V was pared by 8 bases and J by 2 bases, with 10 bases between.

V and J are TRBV14 and TRBJ1-6; no reliable D call. Germline CDR1 SGHDN, CDR2 FVKESK. The CDR3 is made up of 13 amino acids. V was clipped by 3 bases and J by 10 bases, with 10 bases between them. CDR3 protein: CASSHSVGSPLHF. The DNA of the CDR3 is TGTGCCAGCAGCCACAGTGTCGGGTCACCCCTCCACTTT.

This clonotype was recorded many times. The chain has TRBV2 and TRBJ2-5, with 10 bases identical to TRBD1. The CDR3 loop spans 15 amino acids. The V gene end was trimmed by 5 bases and the J gene end by 5 bases; junction bases not matched to a gene: 8. Germline V gene data show CDR1 as SNHLY and CDR2 as FYNNEI. The CDR3: CASSWDRGSEETQYF. The CDR3 DNA reads as TGTGCCAGCAGTTGGGACAGGGGAAGTGAGGAGACCCAGTACTTC.

The V and J genes are TRBV20-1 and TRBJ2-3; weak D call: TRBD2 (5 bases). V was shortened by 5 bases and J by 6 bases, with 12 bases between the two germline ends. The CDR3 runs 12 residues. CDR1 and CDR2 from the germline V gene are DFQATT and SNEGSKA (reference sequence). CDR3 sequence reads: CSAPSTGDTQYF. CDR3 bases: TGCAGTGCTCCGTCAACGGGGGATACGCAGTATTTT.

At least ten counts were recorded for this clonotype. The chain is built from TRBV27 and TRBJ2-5; possible D gene TRBD2, 5 bases. CDR1 is MNHEY and CDR2 is SMNVEV in the germline V gene (reference sequence). Trimming stripped 5 bases from V and 2 bases from J, with 9 bases between. This CDR3 region has 13 residues. The chain's CDR3 is CASSRTFQETQYF. In DNA form, the CDR3 reads TGTGCCAGCAGTCGGACTTTTCAAGAGACCCAGTACTTC.

This chain joins TRBV20-1 and TRBJ2-5, with 7 bases matching TRBD1. The CDR3 consists of 13 residues. In germline, CDR1 is DFQATT, CDR2 SNEGSKA (reference sequence). The V segment lost 3 bases and the J segment 5 bases; nucleotides outside the gene matches: 6. The CDR3 bases are TGCAGTGCTAGGACAGGGTCGGAGGAGACCCAGTACTTC. Its protein is CSARTGSEETQYF.

The rearrangement links TRBV28 to TRBJ1-2; possible D gene TRBD1, 5 bases. V shed 11 bases and J shed 5 bases, with 15 bases lying between them. Germline CDR1 reads MDHEN; CDR2 reads SYDVKM. This CDR3 spans 12 amino acids. CDR3 loop: CASGGRGYGYTF. The DNA for the CDR3 is TGTGCCTCTGGGGGAAGAGGATATGGCTACACCTTC.

This chain uses TRBV7-3 with TRBJ2-5, with TRBD1 matching over 7 bases. The CDR3 totals 15 residues. CDR1 and CDR2 from the germline V gene are SGHTA and FQGTGA. The V and J ends lost 5 bases and 2 bases, in that order; junction bases with no gene match: 8. Written as DNA, the CDR3 is TGTGCCAGCAGCCCTCAAGGGGGCCAACAAGAGACCCAGTACTTC. It translates to CASSPQGGQQETQYF.